The 22 T cell receptor beta chains listed next were all sequenced from one sample in a study of neurological immune-mediated disorders. TCRdb re-called the 5' RACE reads with MiXCR, one entry per CDR3 protein. This table holds some 57,000 distinct CDR3 sequences, more than 4% found once. Sequenced input: PBMCs. These receptors all stem from a woman between 45 and 60 years old with multiple sclerosis.

This clonotype was counted many times. The gene calls are TRBV5-6 and TRBJ2-1; TRBD2 aligns across 12 bases. The trim removed 3 bases at V and 8 bases at J, leaving 12 bases unmatched. Germline CDR1 and CDR2: SGHDT and YYEEEE. The CDR3 runs 17 residues. CDR3 protein: CASSWGERRLAGDEQFF. The CDR3 DNA reads TGTGCCAGCAGCTGGGGGGAACGTCGACTAGCGGGGGATGAGCAGTTCTTC.

This clonotype was detected many times. The chain carries TRBV27 and TRBJ1-1, with TRBD1 as a possible D gene (5 bases). CDR1 MNHEY and CDR2 SMNVEV come from the germline V gene (reference sequence). CDR3 size: 14 residues. With 1 base removed from V and 8 bases from J, the gap between germline ends came to 14 bases. This chain's CDR3 is CASSLYGGTTEAFF. DNA for the CDR3: TGTGCCAGCAGTTTATATGGGGGGACCACGGAAGCTTTCTTT.

The CDR3 loop is CASSSLYFEKLFF. The CDR3 DNA reads TGTGCCAGCAGCTCCCTTTACTTTGAAAAACTGTTTTTT. The J gene is TRBJ1-4, the V gene TRBV7-2; D gene ambiguous. CDR1 SGHTA and CDR2 FQGNSA come from the germline V gene. This CDR3 has 13 amino acids. V was cut by 4 bases and J by 7 bases, with 10 bases left in between.

Comment on this clonotype: A much larger clone differs by one base, so this may be a read error. The chain recombines TRBV10-2 with TRBJ1-2; possibly TRBD1 for D (5 bases). This CDR3 region has 11 residues. V was clipped by 8 bases and J by 6 bases, with 10 bases between them. The germline V gene encodes CDR1 WSHSY and CDR2 SAAADI. Written as DNA, the CDR3 is TGCGCCAGCCAGGGCGACCATGGCTACACCTTC. The encoded protein is CASQGDHGYTF.

J is TRBJ1-6 and V is TRBV18; weak D call: TRBD1 (5 bases). The CDR3 totals 16 residues. The germline CDR1 and CDR2 sequences are KGHSH and LQKENI. The V end was cut by 3 bases, the J end by 5 bases, with 14 bases between. For the CDR3, the DNA is TGTGCCAGCTCACCTTACGGGACTCTGAATAATTCACCCCTCCACTTT. Translation: CASSPYGTLNNSPLHF.

The table lists this clonotype with a few counts. The chain links TRBV4-2 to TRBJ2-1, with D perhaps TRBD2 (6 bases). Trimming removed 1 base at V and 7 bases at J, with 11 bases between. CDR3 size: 14 residues. Per the germline V gene, CDR1 is LGHNA and CDR2 is YNFKEQ. The CDR3, as DNA: TGTGCCAGCAGCCAAGCGGGGGAGAGGAATGAGCAGTTCTTC. This gives the protein CASSQAGERNEQFF.

This clonotype has at least ten counts. This chain links TRBV27 with TRBJ2-7; D unresolved. This CDR3 region has 12 residues. V lost 6 bases, J lost 9 bases, and 15 bases lay in between. Germline CDR1 is MNHEY and CDR2 is SMNVEV (reference sequence). The CDR3: CASRDASYVQYF. CDR3 nucleotide sequence: TGTGCCAGCAGGGACGCCTCCTATGTGCAGTACTTC.

This clonotype was recorded many times. This chain connects TRBV12-3 or TRBV12-4 to TRBJ2-6; 9 bases are shared with TRBD1. With 4 bases clipped from V and 0 bases from J, the junction kept 7 bases outside the gene matches. The CDR3 contains 18 residues. This CDR3 reads CASSSMDRGGSGANVLTF. The DNA of the CDR3 is TGTGCCAGCAGTTCGATGGACAGGGGCGGCTCTGGGGCCAACGTCCTGACTTTC.

The table lists this clonotype with a few counts. The junction and the germline gene differ at one end; a read error may be behind it. CDR3 DNA sequence: TGTGCCAGCAGCTCGAGGACAGGGAATTCACCCCTCAACTTT. It yields the protein CASSSRTGNSPLNF. This rearrangement joins TRBV7-2 to TRBJ1-6, with TRBD1 matching 8 bases. This CDR3 spans 14 amino acids. Per germline, CDR1 SGHTA and CDR2 FQGNSA.

This clonotype was seen at least ten times. This chain connects TRBV4-3 to TRBJ2-1; D unresolved. Trimming took 0 bases from V and 9 from J, leaving 9 bases between them. The CDR3 loop spans 13 amino acids. Per the germline V gene, CDR1 is LGHNA and CDR2 is YSLEER. CDR3 amino acids: CASSQDVRLEQFF. CDR3 DNA: TGCGCCAGCAGCCAAGACGTACGGCTTGAGCAGTTCTTC.

This clonotype was detected ten times or more. The V call is TRBV10-3, the J call TRBJ2-7, with D uncertain. CDR3 length equals 11 residues. The germline CDR1 and CDR2 sequences are ENHRY and SYGVKD. V was clipped by 10 bases and J by 5 bases, with 12 bases between them. The CDR3 coding sequence is TGTGCCACTCTATTTGGGGACGAGCAGTACTTC. Translated: CATLFGDEQYF.

There are many counts of this clonotype. The rearrangement joins TRBV6-4 to TRBJ1-5; D is unresolved. Germline V CDR1 and CDR2: MRHNA, SNTAGT. Trimming stripped 6 bases from V and 3 bases from J, with 9 bases between. The CDR3 length is 13 residues. The CDR3 bases are TGTGCCAGCAGCGAGTCCGACAATCAGCCCCAGCATTTT. It translates to CASSESDNQPQHF.

This clonotype has ten or more counts. V usage is TRBV18 and J usage is TRBJ2-7; a weak D match, TRBD1 (6 bases). This CDR3 has 13 residues. V lost 4 bases and J lost 2, with 9 bases in between. The germline V gene encodes CDR1 KGHSH and CDR2 LQKENI. This CDR3 reads CASSRDNTYEQYV. The CDR3 DNA is TGTGCCAGCTCACGGGACAACACCTACGAGCAGTACGTC.

In this sample, this clonotype turned up many times. The chain combines TRBV9 with TRBJ2-5, with a possible D match to TRBD2 (6 bases). The germline CDR1 and CDR2 sequences are SGDLS and YYNGEE. The CDR3 has 14 amino acids. Between the trimmed V and J ends, which lost 0 bases and 5 bases, there was a span of 11 bases. CDR3: CASSVGGALETQYF. The CDR3 DNA reads TGTGCCAGCAGCGTAGGCGGGGCGTTGGAGACCCAGTACTTC.

This clonotype was seen ten or more times. The junction differs from germline at one of its ends, possibly a read error. This CDR3 is CASSLDREGF. The CDR3 DNA sequence: TGTGCTAGCAGCCTAGACAGGGAAGGTTTC. The chain recombines TRBV7-7 with TRBJ2-7; 7 positions agree with TRBD1. This CDR3 is built from 10 residues. In germline, CDR1 is SSHAT, CDR2 FNYEAQ (reference sequence).

The sample holds a few counts of this clonotype. The chain carries TRBV4-1 and TRBJ2-3; possibly TRBD1 or TRBD2 for D (5 bases each). The CDR3 has 14 amino acids. Trimming shortened V by 1 base and J by 6 bases, and 11 bases separated the two germline ends. Germline V lookup: CDR1 MGHRA, CDR2 YSYEKL. This chain's CDR3 is CASSQGGEGDTQYF. The CDR3 nucleotides are TGCGCCAGCAGCCAAGGTGGCGAGGGGGATACGCAGTATTTT.

There are a few counts of this clonotype. The junction and the germline gene differ at one end; a read error may be behind it. The chain joins TRBV5-1 to TRBJ1-6; 7 bases map to TRBD1. From germline, CDR1 is SGHRS and CDR2 YFSETQ. The CDR3 length is 14 residues. The CDR3 protein is CASSFTGENSPLNF. CDR3 nucleotides: TGCGCCAGCAGCTTCACAGGGGAAAATTCACCCCTCAACTTT.

This clonotype appeared a few times. The gene calls are TRBV5-1 and TRBJ1-2, with D perhaps TRBD1 (5 bases). Trimming pared 4 bases from V and 8 bases from J, leaving 12 bases between. CDR1 and CDR2 from the germline V gene are SGHRS and YFSETQ. The CDR3 length is 12 residues. In DNA, the CDR3 is TGCGCCAGCAGCAAGGACAAGACGGGCTACACCTTC. It yields the protein CASSKDKTGYTF.

Comment on this clonotype: A single base separates this from a much larger clone, so it may be a read error. The V and J genes are TRBV7-3 and TRBJ1-6; D uncertain. Germline V gene data show CDR1 as SGHTA and CDR2 as FQGTGA. This CDR3 spans 14 amino acids. V lost 4 bases to trimming and J lost 7 bases, with 11 bases between them. The chain's CDR3 is CASSSAKGNSPLHF. The CDR3 nucleotides are TGTGCCAGCAGCTCGGCGAAAGGCAATTCACCCCTCCACTTT.

This clonotype was recorded many times. This sequence joins TRBV9 and TRBJ1-5, with D uncertain. V was clipped by 0 bases and J by 5 bases, with 9 bases between them. Germline assignment: CDR1 SGDLS and CDR2 YYNGEE. There are 14 residues in the CDR3. This CDR3 reads CASSVDDWDQPQHF. For the CDR3, the DNA is TGTGCCAGCAGCGTAGATGACTGGGATCAGCCCCAGCATTTT.

This clonotype was counted many times. This chain joins TRBV7-2 and TRBJ1-2; D is ambiguous. V dropped 4 bases and J dropped 5 bases, with 17 bases sitting between them. This CDR3 is 15 amino acids long. Germline V lookup: CDR1 SGHTA, CDR2 FQGNSA. CDR3: CASSSASMLHYGYTF. CDR3 in DNA: TGTGCCAGCAGCTCGGCCTCGATGCTACATTATGGCTACACCTTC.

This clonotype was detected many times. The CDR3 reads CAISKSGEKETQYF. DNA of the CDR3: TGTGCCATCAGCAAGTCGGGGGAAAAAGAGACCCAGTACTTC. This sequence joins TRBV10-3 and TRBJ2-5; TRBD2 might be the D (6 bases). This CDR3 is built from 14 residues. The germline V gene encodes CDR1 ENHRY and CDR2 SYGVKD. Trimming removed 6 bases from V and 3 bases from J, with 14 bases in between.